Described below is a single T cell receptor beta chain sequence and its context. Its target is unknown. The data derive from a study of OX40 agonist ivuxolimab in advanced cancers. Study-wide context: Partial responses were seen in three patients, one with hepatocellular carcinoma and two with cutaneous melanoma. Study-wide points: At doses 0.1 to 3.0 mg/kg, CD4+ and CD8+ clones expanded. CD8+ T cells averaged more expanded clones than CD4+.

Data came from immunoSEQ multiplex PCR; TCRdb stores just in-frame clones and leaves some out. The table has tens of thousands of clones, 91% seen once. Per the germline V gene, CDR1 is SQVTM and CDR2 is ANQGSEA. This CDR3 comprises 16 residues. Trimming left V 6 bases short and J 0 bases short, with 15 bases between. The J gene is TRBJ2-6, the V gene TRBV29-1; the D call may be TRBD1 or TRBD2 (6 bases each). This TCR was sampled from an adult with an advanced solid tumor such as melanoma, head and neck, liver or kidney cancer. Sequenced material: CD4+ or CD8+ T cells sorted from blood, taken in a trial of the OX40 agonist ivuxolimab. The DNA of the CDR3 is TGCAGCGTCGCGCGGGACATAGACTCTGGGGCCAACGTCCTGACTTTC. Encoded protein: CSVARDIDSGANVLTF.